This T cell receptor (beta chain) was identified in a study of blood T cells in healthy people across ages. Trimming cost V 2 bases and J 6 bases, with 11 bases left between them. Germline lookup yields CDR1 SGHTA and CDR2 FQGNSA. The CDR3 consists of 14 residues. Next came a second PCR, run for about 7 to 12 cycles, which used a sample-barcoded 5' primer along with a J-beta primer mix. TCRdb called the 5' RACE reads again in MiXCR, with one record for every CDR3 protein. This sample has 1.5 million to 1.8 million distinct CDR3 sequences, with roughly two fifths found just once. The source of this sequence is a woman aged 18-35 years in good health. V usage is TRBV7-2 and J usage is TRBJ2-1, with D uncertain. The sequencing sample was made of blood. The CDR3 nucleotides read TGTGCCAGCAGCTTATCTCCGGCCACCAATGAGCAGTTCTTC. This translates into CASSLSPATNEQFF.